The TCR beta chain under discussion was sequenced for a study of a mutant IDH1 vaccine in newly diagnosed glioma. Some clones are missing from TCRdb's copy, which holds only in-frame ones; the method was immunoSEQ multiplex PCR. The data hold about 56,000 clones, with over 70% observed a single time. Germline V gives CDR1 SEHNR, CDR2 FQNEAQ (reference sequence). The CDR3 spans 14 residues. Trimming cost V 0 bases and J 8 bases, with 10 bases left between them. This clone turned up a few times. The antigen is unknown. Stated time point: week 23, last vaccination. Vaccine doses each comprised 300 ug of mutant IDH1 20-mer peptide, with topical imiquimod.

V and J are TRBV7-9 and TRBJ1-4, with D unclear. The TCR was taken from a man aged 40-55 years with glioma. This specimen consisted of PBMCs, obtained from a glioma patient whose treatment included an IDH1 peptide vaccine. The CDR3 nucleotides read TGTGCCAGCAGCTTAGCTACTGGCGGGGAAAAACTGTTTTTT. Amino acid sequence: CASSLATGGEKLFF.